Following are 15 T cell receptor beta chains from one sample sequenced in a study of shared clonotypes between healthy human individuals. Method: immunoSEQ multiplex PCR; TCRdb's copy keeps in-frame clones and lacks some. The table shows around 1.9 million clones, with more than 85% occurring only once. In the naive CD8 group, cells lacked CD45RO and were positively selected for CCR7, so terminally differentiated effector memory CD45RA+ cells were left out. The sample was naive CD8+ T cells from PBMCs. The source is a man between 18 and 35 years old in good health. Some clones in this sample may be carry-over from other donors' samples.

This clone was recorded a few times. CDR3 nucleotide sequence: TGTGCCAGCGGACGTAACATGAACACTGAAGCTTTCTTT. This codes for CASGRNMNTEAFF. The chain links TRBV9 to TRBJ1-1; D call uncertain. The CDR3 runs to 13 residues. Germline-derived CDR1 and CDR2 are SGDLS and YYNGEE. V was cut by 7 bases and J by 0 bases, with 10 bases left in between. The full variable domain, with the rest looked up from reference TRBV9 and TRBJ1-1, is DSGVTQTPKHLITATGQRVTLRCSPRSGDLSVYWYQQSLDQGLQFLIQYYNGEERAKGNILERFSAQQFPDLHSELNLSSLELGDSALYFCASGRNMNTEAFFGQGTRLTVV.

The chain combines TRBV29-1 with TRBJ1-4; D gene unclear. The CDR3 totals 11 residues. The V end lost 3 bases, the J end lost 6 bases, and 5 bases lay between the germline ends. Germline assignment: CDR1 SQVTM and CDR2 ANQGSEA. The CDR3 nucleotides read TGCAGCGTTGAGACGTATGAAAAACTGTTTTTT. Translated: CSVETYEKLFF.

The chain is built from TRBV5-1 and TRBJ1-2, with TRBD1 as a possible D gene (5 bases). Trimming took off 7 bases at V and 5 bases at J, with 9 bases between the two ends. Looked up from germline, CDR1 is SGHRS and CDR2 is YFSETQ. This CDR3 region has 11 residues. For the CDR3, the DNA is TGCGCCAGCGGGGGAGGGTATGGCTACACCTTC. It is translated as CASGGGYGYTF. The whole variable domain, remainder taken from reference TRBV5-1 and TRBJ1-2, is KAGVTQTPRYLIKTRGQQVTLSCSPISGHRSVSWYQQTPGQGLQFLFEYFSETQRNKGNFPGRFSGRQFSNSRSEMNVSTLELGDSALYLCASGGGYGYTFGSGTRLTVV.

CDR3 DNA: TGTGCCAGCTCCCCGGCATTGGACGGCCGGGGAGATGGGGCCAACGTCCTGACTTTC. Translated, it gives CASSPALDGRGDGANVLTF. The chain links TRBV18 to TRBJ2-6; TRBD2 is a possible D gene (5 bases). CDR1 and CDR2 (germline): KGHSH, LQKENI. Trimming stripped 6 bases from V and 3 bases from J, with 24 bases between. This CDR3 is built from 19 residues.

The gene calls are TRBV27 and TRBJ2-7; D gene uncertain. The germline gives CDR1 MNHEY, CDR2 SMNVEV (reference sequence). The CDR3 consists of 12 residues. Trimming left V 6 bases short and J 4 bases short, with 10 bases between. In DNA form, the CDR3 reads TGTGCCAGCAGCCACAAAAGTTACGAGCAGTACTTC. It is translated as CASSHKSYEQYF.

This chain joins TRBV5-6 and TRBJ1-4, with D possibly TRBD1 on 5 matching bases. Germline CDR1 is SGHDT and CDR2 is YYEEEE. Trimming cost V 2 bases and J 0 bases, with 11 bases left between them. CDR3 length: 16 residues. The CDR3 sequence is CASSLGAAATNEKLFF. The DNA of the CDR3 is TGTGCCAGCAGCTTAGGGGCGGCAGCAACTAATGAAAAACTGTTTTTT. The full variable domain, in which reference TRBV5-6 and TRBJ1-4 provide the parts outside the CDR3, is DAGVTQSPTHLIKTRGQQVTLRCSPKSGHDTVSWYQQALGQGPQFIFQYYEEEERQRGNFPDRFSGHQFPNYSSELNVNALLLGDSALYLCASSLGAAATNEKLFFGSGTQLSVL.

The chain links TRBV27 to TRBJ2-2, with 8 bases matching TRBD1. The germline gives CDR1 MNHEY, CDR2 SMNVEV (reference sequence). The ends lost 5 bases at V and 7 bases at J; junction bases unmatched: 6. The CDR3 runs to 14 residues. The CDR3: CASSPSTGVGELFF. CDR3 nucleotides: TGTGCCAGCAGTCCCTCGACAGGGGTCGGGGAGCTGTTTTTT.

The chain combines TRBV2 with TRBJ1-5; D gene unclear. The V end lost 3 bases, the J end lost 7 bases, and 13 bases lay between the germline ends. CDR1 and CDR2 from the germline V gene are SNHLY and FYNNEI. There are 14 residues in the CDR3. As DNA, the CDR3 is TGTGCCAGCAGTGATTACTTCGTTGGACAGCCCCAGCATTTT. Its translation: CASSDYFVGQPQHF.

Turning to this clone: The sample has other DNA sequences that encode this CDR3 too. In DNA form, the CDR3 reads TGTGCCAGCAGTCTAGCGGGAGGGCCTGGTGAGCAGTTCTTC. This translates into CASSLAGGPGEQFF. The chain is built from TRBV28 and TRBJ2-1, with 12 bases aligning to TRBD2. The CDR3 covers 14 residues. With 5 bases clipped from V and 9 bases from J, the junction kept 5 bases outside the gene matches. CDR1 MDHEN and CDR2 SYDVKM come from the germline V gene.

This chain uses TRBV11-2 with TRBJ2-7; D is possibly TRBD1 (6 bases). V lost 1 base and J 5 bases, leaving 18 bases between the germline ends. The CDR3 loop spans 16 amino acids. From germline, CDR1 is SGHAT and CDR2 FQNNGV. The CDR3 coding sequence is TGTGCCAGCAGCTTAGCCGTGGTGGGGGCCGGGGACGAGCAGTACTTC. Translation gives CASSLAVVGAGDEQYF.

The CDR3 is CASSLSPPTGGPSYNEQFF. The CDR3 coding sequence is TGTGCCAGCAGTTTATCCCCCCCCACAGGAGGACCCTCCTACAATGAGCAGTTCTTC. The chain employs TRBV27 and TRBJ2-1; TRBD1 or TRBD2 may be the D gene (5 bases each). Trimming shortened V by 0 bases and J by 0 bases, and 18 bases separated the two germline ends. In germline, CDR1 is MNHEY, CDR2 SMNVEV (reference sequence). The CDR3 totals 19 residues.

This chain links TRBV7-9 with TRBJ1-2, with TRBD1 identical over 9 bases. The germline V gene encodes CDR1 SEHNR and CDR2 FQNEAQ (reference sequence). V shed 4 bases, J shed 8 bases, and the junction held 2 bases outside the gene matches. The CDR3 totals 12 residues. The CDR3 nucleotides are TGTGCCAGCAGCTGGACAGGGGTCGGCTACACCTTC. It encodes CASSWTGVGYTF.

This clone has only one observation. V and J are TRBV19 and TRBJ1-1; unclear D gene. CDR1 is LNHDA, CDR2 SQIVND, per germline (reference sequence). The ends were cut back, 4 bases at V and 6 bases at J, with 18 bases in the middle. The CDR3 runs to 15 residues. This chain's CDR3 is CASSTGYGYPSEAFF. Written as DNA, the CDR3 is TGTGCCAGTAGTACAGGATACGGTTATCCTTCTGAAGCTTTCTTT.

V is TRBV18 and J is TRBJ2-1; 8 positions match TRBD1. The CDR3 consists of 12 residues. Germline lookup yields CDR1 KGHSH and CDR2 LQKENI. The V gene end was trimmed by 8 bases and the J gene end by 6 bases; junction bases not matched to a gene: 3. The DNA of the CDR3 is TGTGCCAGCACTGACAGGGGCAATGAGCAGTTCTTC. Its translation is CASTDRGNEQFF. Based on the CDR3 plus reference TRBV18 and TRBJ2-1, the full variable domain is NAGVMQNPRHLVRRRGQEARLRCSPMKGHSHVYWYRQLPEEGLKFMVYLQKENIIDESGMPKERFSAEFPKEGPSILRIQQVVRGDSAAYFCASTDRGNEQFFGPGTRLTVL.

The rearrangement links TRBV29-1 to TRBJ2-7; 12 bases align to TRBD1. The CDR3 length is 14 residues. Germline CDR1 SQVTM, CDR2 ANQGSEA. The junction had 6 bases not matched to a gene; V was cut back by 6 bases and J by 3 bases. CDR3 in DNA: TGCAGCGTCGGCGGGACAGGGGGCTTCTACGAGCAGTACTTC. Its protein product is CSVGGTGGFYEQYF.